This T cell receptor (beta chain) was obtained from a study of beta chain features in type 1 diabetes. Across the study: In age, gender and cell yields, patients were similar to healthy donors.

What was sequenced were expressed TCRB transcripts, since all of the isolated RNA had been reverse transcribed. The protocol was immunoSEQ multiplex PCR, while the TCRdb copy is restricted to in-frame clones and leaves out a portion. The data show 250,000 or so clones, 20% seen once. This clone was observed a few times. Antigen specificity is unknown. Study findings and constraints: TCRB CDR3 length was moderately but significantly reduced in all four CD4+ subsets of Type 1 diabetes patients.

V was trimmed by 3 bases and J by 2 bases, leaving 13 bases between them. CDR3 length: 15 amino acids. Germline V CDR1 and CDR2: MDHEN, SYDVKM. The sequencing input was naive CD4+ T cells from blood. V and J are TRBV28 and TRBJ2-5; tentatively, D is TRBD2 (7 bases). This clonotype was obtained from a woman in her thirties or forties with type 1 diabetes. In nucleotides, the CDR3 is TGTGCCAGCAGTTTGGCGGGGGCGACTCAAGAGACCCAGTACTTC. Translating it yields CASSLAGATQETQYF.